The table lists the clone carrying this T cell receptor (beta chain) with a few counts. Its antigen is unknown. This entry is derived from a study of Ad26.COV2.S vaccination and SARS-CoV-2 variants. Findings and caveats of the study: Placebo recipients and vaccine recipients were similar in non-spike TCR breadth. Spike-specific TCR breadth in vaccine recipients exceeded that seen in placebo recipients. Breadth, reportedly substantial, characterized the spike-specific CD8+ and CD4+ T cell responses after vaccination. Quantification of TCR breadth and depth may have yielded underestimates of total T cell responses.

TCRdb keeps only in-frame clones here, not all; method: immunoSEQ multiplex PCR. The repertoire holds around 370,000 clones, with around 90% as singletons. The CDR3 length is 11 residues. V was shortened by 6 bases and J by 1 base, with 3 bases between the two germline ends. Germline CDR1 LGHNT, CDR2 FRNRAP. This clonotype originated in a human donor who had recovered from COVID-19. The chain carries TRBV12-5 and TRBJ1-1; D is unresolved. The input for sequencing was peripheral blood, taken after recovery from COVID-19. CDR3 sequence: CASGENTEAFF. The CDR3 DNA reads TGTGCTAGTGGAGAGAACACTGAAGCTTTCTTT.